Listed below are T cell receptor beta chains from one sample, sequenced in a study of CXCR3-negative and CXCR3-positive naive CD8 T cells. TCRdb reanalyzed the 5' RACE reads and collapses them to one entry per CDR3 protein, without DNA. In total, the table holds some 60,000 distinct CDR3 sequences. The sequencing sample was made of naive CXCR3+ CD8+ T cells from blood. The receptors derive from a human donor in good health. Some clones in this sample may be carry-over from other donors' samples. Both conserved end residues are part of each CDR3. Fields, in order: V gene, J gene, CDR3 protein.

V: TRBV20-1
J: TRBJ2-1
CDR3: CSARVGTGDYNEQFF

V: TRBV28
J: TRBJ2-3
CDR3: CASSLSWGTDTQYF

V: TRBV19
J: TRBJ2-3
CDR3: CASSIGLASDTQYF

V: TRBV29-1
J: TRBJ1-4
CDR3: CSVESGTREKLFF

V: TRBV25-1
J: TRBJ2-7
CDR3: CASSDGGVAYEQYF

V: TRBV6-5
J: TRBJ2-7
CDR3: CASSYKASSYEQYF

V: TRBV25-1
J: TRBJ1-2
CDR3: CASSDVGGHQRGYTF

V: TRBV20-1
J: TRBJ1-3
CDR3: CSARVPGSSGNTIYF

V: TRBV7-3
J: TRBJ2-1
CDR3: CASSSSPLLKQFF

V: TRBV29-1
J: TRBJ2-1
CDR3: CSVQGLVAYNEQFF

V: TRBV12-3/TRBV12-4
J: TRBJ2-7
CDR3: CASTGGTSSYEQYF

V: TRBV7-6
J: TRBJ2-2
CDR3: CASSPGPNTGELFF

V: TRBV7-6
J: TRBJ2-1
CDR3: CASSSTSGGAHEQFF

V: TRBV27
J: TRBJ2-5
CDR3: CVSSPRQVWQETQYF

V: TRBV2
J: TRBJ2-2
CDR3: CASSGRGMVFF

V: TRBV29-1
J: TRBJ2-1
CDR3: CSVEDRYEQFF

V: TRBV27
J: TRBJ1-1
CDR3: CASSLRGMNTEAFF

V: TRBV6-5
J: TRBJ1-2
CDR3: CASSYFLPGDNYGYTF

V: TRBV29-1
J: TRBJ2-1
CDR3: CSVEDLRDRSYNEQFF

V: TRBV5-1
J: TRBJ1-5
CDR3: CASSLLGTANQPQHF

V: TRBV4-3
J: TRBJ1-2
CDR3: CASSQDASSNYGYTF

V: TRBV27
J: TRBJ2-7
CDR3: CASSLLGGSYYEQYF

V: TRBV20-1
J: TRBJ2-1
CDR3: CSASPSPGSYNEQFF

V: TRBV29-1
J: TRBJ2-5
CDR3: CSVEEYFEETQYF

V: TRBV29-1
J: TRBJ2-7
CDR3: CSVEVSTSPYEQYF

V: TRBV7-9
J: TRBJ1-4
CDR3: CASSRPGEWEKLFF